The subject of this entry is one T cell receptor beta chain. What it recognizes is unknown. Only in-frame clones appear in the TCRdb table, and some are missing; sequencing was by immunoSEQ multiplex PCR. The sample includes 110,000 to 150,000 clones, roughly 90% seen only once; the top ten take about 2.7%. The entry originates in a study of T cell responses to AZD1222 COVID-19 vaccine. Germline assignment: CDR1 LNHDA and CDR2 SQIVND (reference sequence). CDR3 length equals 15 residues. Trimming removed 5 bases from V and 8 bases from J; junction bases left unmatched: 12. Study outcomes and limitations: Across the whole spike, CD4 TCRs peaked at regions 160-218 and 743-854. White British ancestry dominated among donors, who included more females, and clonal diversity was possibly underestimated. Unmutated variant regions are reportedly targeted by nearly half of spike-specific TCRs.

Here the sequenced sample was peripheral blood, taken on day 0 of AZD1222 vaccination. The genes are TRBV19 and TRBJ2-1; 7 bases fit TRBD2. The source is an adult in good health. For the CDR3, the DNA is TGTGCCAGTAGTCTACTAGCGCGGGGCATCGATGAGCAGTTCTTC. It is translated as CASSLLARGIDEQFF.